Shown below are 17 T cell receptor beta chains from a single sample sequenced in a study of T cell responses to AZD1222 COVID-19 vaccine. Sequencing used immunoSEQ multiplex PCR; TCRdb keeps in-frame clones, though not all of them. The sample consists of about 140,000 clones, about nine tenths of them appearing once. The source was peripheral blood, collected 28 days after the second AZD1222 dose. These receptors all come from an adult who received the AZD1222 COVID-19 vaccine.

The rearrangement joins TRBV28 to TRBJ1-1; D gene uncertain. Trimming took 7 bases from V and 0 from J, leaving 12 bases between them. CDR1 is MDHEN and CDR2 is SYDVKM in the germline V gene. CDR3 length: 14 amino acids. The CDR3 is CASKVGSLNTEAFF. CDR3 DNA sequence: TGTGCCAGCAAGGTCGGGTCCTTGAACACTGAAGCTTTCTTT.

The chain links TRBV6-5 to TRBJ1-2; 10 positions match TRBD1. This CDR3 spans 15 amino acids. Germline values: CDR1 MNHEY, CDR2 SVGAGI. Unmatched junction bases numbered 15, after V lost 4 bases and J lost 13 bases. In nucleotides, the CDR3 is TGTGCCAGCAGTTCACCCTCCGGGACAGGGGAAAAAGGCACCTTC. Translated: CASSSPSGTGEKGTF.

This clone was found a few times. CDR3 bases: TGTGCCACCAGGATCGGGACAGACACTGAAGCTTTCTTT. Its protein is CATRIGTDTEAFF. This chain uses TRBV24-1 with TRBJ1-1, with 7 bases fitting TRBD1. The length of the CDR3 is 13 residues. The V gene's germline CDR1 is KGHDR and CDR2 SFDVKD. After removal of 7 bases from V and 3 bases from J, the junction contained 4 bases not matched to a gene.

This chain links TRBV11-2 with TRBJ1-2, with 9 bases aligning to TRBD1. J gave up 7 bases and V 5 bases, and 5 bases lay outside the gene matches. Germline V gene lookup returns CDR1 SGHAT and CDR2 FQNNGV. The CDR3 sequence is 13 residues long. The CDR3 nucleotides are TGTGCCAGCAGCCTACAGGGGGCGGGTGGCTACACCTTC. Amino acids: CASSLQGAGGYTF.

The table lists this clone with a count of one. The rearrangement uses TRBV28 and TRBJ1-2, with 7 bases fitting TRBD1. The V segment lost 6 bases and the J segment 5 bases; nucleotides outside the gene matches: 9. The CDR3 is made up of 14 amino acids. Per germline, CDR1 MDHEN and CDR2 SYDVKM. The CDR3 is CASSLTGEYYGYTF. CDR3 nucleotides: TGTGCCAGCAGCTTAACAGGGGAATATTATGGCTACACCTTC.

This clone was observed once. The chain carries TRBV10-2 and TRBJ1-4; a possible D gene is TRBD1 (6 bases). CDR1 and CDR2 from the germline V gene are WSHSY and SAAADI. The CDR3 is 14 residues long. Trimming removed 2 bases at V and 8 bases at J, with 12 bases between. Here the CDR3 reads CASSEASRGEKLFF. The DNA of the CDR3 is TGCGCCAGCAGTGAGGCCTCTAGGGGGGAAAAACTGTTTTTT.

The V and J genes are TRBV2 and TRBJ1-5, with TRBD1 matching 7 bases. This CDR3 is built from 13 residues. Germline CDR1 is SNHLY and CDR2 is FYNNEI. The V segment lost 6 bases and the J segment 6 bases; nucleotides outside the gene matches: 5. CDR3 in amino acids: CASSQQGFQPQHF. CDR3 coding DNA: TGTGCCAGCAGCCAACAGGGGTTTCAGCCCCAGCATTTT. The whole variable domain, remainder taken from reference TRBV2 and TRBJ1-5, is EPEVTQTPSHQVTQMGQEVILRCVPISNHLYFYWYRQILGQKVEFLVSFYNNEISEKSEIFDDQFSVERPDGSNFTLKIRSTKLEDSAMYFCASSQQGFQPQHFGDGTRLSIL.

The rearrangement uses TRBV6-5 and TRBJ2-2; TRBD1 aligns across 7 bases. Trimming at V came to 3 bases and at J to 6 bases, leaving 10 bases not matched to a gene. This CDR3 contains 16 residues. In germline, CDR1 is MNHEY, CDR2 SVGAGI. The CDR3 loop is CASSYRGRQGAGELFF. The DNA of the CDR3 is TGTGCCAGCAGTTATAGGGGGCGCCAAGGAGCCGGGGAGCTGTTTTTT.

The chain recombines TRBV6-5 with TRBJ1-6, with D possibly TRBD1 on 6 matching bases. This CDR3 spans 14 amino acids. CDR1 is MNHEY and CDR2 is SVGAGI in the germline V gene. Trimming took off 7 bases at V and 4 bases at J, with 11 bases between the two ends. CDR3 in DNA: TGTGCCAGCACGCAGACAGGTTATAATTCACCCCTCCACTTT. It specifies CASTQTGYNSPLHF.

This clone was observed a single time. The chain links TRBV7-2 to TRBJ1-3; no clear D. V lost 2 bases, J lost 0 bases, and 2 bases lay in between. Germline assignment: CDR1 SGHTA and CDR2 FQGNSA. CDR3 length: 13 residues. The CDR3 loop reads CASSLHSGNTIYF. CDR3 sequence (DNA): TGTGCCAGCAGCTTACACTCTGGAAACACCATATATTTT.

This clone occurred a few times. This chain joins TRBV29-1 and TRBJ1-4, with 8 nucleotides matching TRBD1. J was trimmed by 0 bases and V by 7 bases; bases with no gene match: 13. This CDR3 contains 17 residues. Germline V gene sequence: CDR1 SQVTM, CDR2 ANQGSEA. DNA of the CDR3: TGCAGCGCCGCTAGACGAGGGACAGGCGCAACTAATGAAAAACTGTTTTTT. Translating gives CSAARRGTGATNEKLFF.

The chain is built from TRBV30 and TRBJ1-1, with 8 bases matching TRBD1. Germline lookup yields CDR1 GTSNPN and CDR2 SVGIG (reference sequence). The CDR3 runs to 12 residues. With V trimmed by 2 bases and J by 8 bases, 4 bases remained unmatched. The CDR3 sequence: CAWSSRQGEAFF. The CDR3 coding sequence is TGTGCCTGGAGTAGCCGACAGGGGGAAGCTTTCTTT.

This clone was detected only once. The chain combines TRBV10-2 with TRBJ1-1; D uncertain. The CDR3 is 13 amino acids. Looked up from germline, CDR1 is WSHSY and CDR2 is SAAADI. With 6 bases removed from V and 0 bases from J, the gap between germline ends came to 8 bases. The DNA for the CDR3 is TGCGCCAGCAGGGGCGAGTTGAACACTGAAGCTTTCTTT. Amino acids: CASRGELNTEAFF.

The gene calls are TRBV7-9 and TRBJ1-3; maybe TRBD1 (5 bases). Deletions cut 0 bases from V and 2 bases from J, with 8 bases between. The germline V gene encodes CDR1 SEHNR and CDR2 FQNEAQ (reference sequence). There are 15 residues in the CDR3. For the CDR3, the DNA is TGTGCCAGCAGCTTAGCGTCAGGGACTGGAAACACCATATATTTT. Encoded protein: CASSLASGTGNTIYF. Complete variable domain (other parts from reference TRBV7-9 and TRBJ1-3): DTGVSQNPRHKITKRGQNVTFRCDPISEHNRLYWYRQTLGQGPEFLTYFQNEAQLEKSRLLSDRFSAERPKGSFSTLEIQRTEQGDSAMYLCASSLASGTGNTIYFGEGSWLTVV.

CDR3 in amino acids: CASSAGMDQPQHF. In DNA form, the CDR3 reads TGTGCCAGCAGTGCAGGAATGGATCAGCCCCAGCATTTT. The gene calls are TRBV2 and TRBJ1-5; D is ambiguous. The CDR3 covers 13 residues. The V end lost 4 bases, the J end lost 5 bases, and 9 bases lay between the germline ends. The germline V gene encodes CDR1 SNHLY and CDR2 FYNNEI.

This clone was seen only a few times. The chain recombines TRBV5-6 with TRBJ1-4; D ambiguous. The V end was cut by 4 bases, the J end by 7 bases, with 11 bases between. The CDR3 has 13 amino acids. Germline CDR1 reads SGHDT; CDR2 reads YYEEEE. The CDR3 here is CASSELTPEKLFF. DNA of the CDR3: TGTGCCAGCAGCGAACTGACCCCTGAAAAACTGTTTTTT.

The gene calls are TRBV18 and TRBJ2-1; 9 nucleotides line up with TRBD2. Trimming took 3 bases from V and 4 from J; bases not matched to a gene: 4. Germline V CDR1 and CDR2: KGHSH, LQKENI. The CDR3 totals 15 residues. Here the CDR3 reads CASSPQAGGYNEQFF. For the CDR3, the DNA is TGTGCCAGCTCACCCCAAGCGGGAGGTTACAATGAGCAGTTCTTC.